What follows describes a single TCR beta chain. The target antigen is unknown. The PCR ran on 60 Vbeta and 13 Jbeta primers. Assay: immunoSEQ multiplex PCR; the TCRdb copy retains only in-frame clones and omits some. The table lists about 180,000 clones, roughly 80% of them singletons. The V end was cut by 5 bases, the J end by 11 bases, with 15 bases between. CDR1 is MNHEY, CDR2 SVGAGI, per germline. This CDR3 has 12 residues. Everyone who donated was a healthy bone marrow donor. These data originate in a study of cytomegalovirus exposure and HLA in healthy donors. Overall study results and limits: In an earlier analysis, most TCR beta V segments were productive about 87% or about 30% of the time.

The chain uses TRBV6-5 and TRBJ1-1; D gene uncertain. This TCR derives from a woman aged 45-59 years in good health and CMV-seronegative. Sequencing used PBMCs. The CDR3 protein is CASSGLGSGAFF. DNA of the CDR3: TGTGCCAGCAGTGGGTTGGGGAGTGGGGCTTTCTTT.